These 22 T cell receptor beta chains originate from one sample sequenced in a study of cytomegalovirus exposure and HLA in healthy donors. PCR amplification relied on 60 Vbeta primers (plus 13 Jbeta primers). Clones were sequenced by immunoSEQ multiplex PCR, and TCRdb holds only the in-frame ones, with some missing. Among some 89,000 clones, 81% were seen once, and the ten largest hold over 1.5%. The sample was PBMCs. These TCRs come from a woman younger than 45 in good health and CMV-seronegative.

The chain links TRBV7-3 to TRBJ1-6; 7 positions match TRBD1. The germline CDR1 and CDR2 sequences are SGHTA and FQGTGA. The CDR3 covers 15 residues. With V trimmed by 6 bases and J by 3 bases, 5 bases remained unmatched. CDR3 sequence (DNA): TGTGCCAGCAGTAGGGACAGCGTCTATAATTCACCCCTCCACTTT. This gives the protein CASSRDSVYNSPLHF.

The chain recombines TRBV7-2 with TRBJ2-3; the match to TRBD2 covers 7 bases. V trimming: 9 bases; J trimming: 4 bases; junction bases outside the gene matches: 7. Germline V gene data show CDR1 as SGHTA and CDR2 as FQGNSA. This CDR3 has 13 amino acids. CDR3 sequence (DNA): TGTGCCAGTATCCAGCGGGACTCAGATACGCAGTATTTT. Amino acids: CASIQRDSDTQYF.

This sequence joins TRBV23-1 and TRBJ1-2; no clear D. TRBV23-1 is known as an ORF, though its function is uncertain. The CDR3 sequence is 12 residues long. V lost 0 bases to trimming and J lost 8 bases, with 7 bases between them. The CDR3 region has the DNA TGCGCCAGCAGTCAATCGGTCAGGGGCTACACCTTC. Encoded protein: CASSQSVRGYTF.

The V and J genes are TRBV27 and TRBJ2-5; 8 nucleotides match TRBD1. J lost 2 bases, V lost 3 bases, and 11 bases had no gene match. CDR3 length: 17 amino acids. Germline V gene sequence: CDR1 MNHEY, CDR2 SMNVEV (reference sequence). CDR3 in DNA: TGTGCCAGCAGTTTGTCCAGGACAGGGTGGCCGCAAGAGACCCAGTACTTC. Its protein is CASSLSRTGWPQETQYF.

The chain has TRBV7-9 and TRBJ2-1; D may be TRBD2 (5 bases). Looked up from germline, CDR1 is SEHNR and CDR2 is FQNEAQ (reference sequence). Deletions cut 4 bases from V and 2 bases from J, with 15 bases between. This CDR3 contains 16 residues. The CDR3 loop is CASSSPVQRPYNEQFF. In DNA form, the CDR3 reads TGTGCCAGCAGCTCCCCGGTCCAGCGGCCCTACAATGAGCAGTTCTTC.

The genes are TRBV18 and TRBJ2-7; 8 bases map to TRBD2. This CDR3 contains 14 residues. The V segment lost 5 bases and the J segment 7 bases; nucleotides outside the gene matches: 10. Germline V CDR1 and CDR2: KGHSH, LQKENI. This chain's CDR3 is CASSLVAGGWEQYF. Written as DNA, the CDR3 is TGTGCCAGCTCATTAGTTGCGGGAGGTTGGGAGCAGTACTTC. Full variable domain (outside the CDR3, taken from reference TRBV18 and TRBJ2-7): NAGVMQNPRHLVRRRGQEARLRCSPMKGHSHVYWYRQLPEEGLKFMVYLQKENIIDESGMPKERFSAEFPKEGPSILRIQQVVRGDSAAYFCASSLVAGGWEQYFGPGTRLTVT.

In this sample, this clone turned up once. The chain is built from TRBV28 and TRBJ1-2, with TRBD1 matching 9 bases. Germline CDR1 MDHEN, CDR2 SYDVKM. Trimming cost V 6 bases and J 2 bases; bases outside gene matches: 10. This CDR3 spans 16 amino acids. The DNA of the CDR3 is TGTGCCAGCAGCTCTGCGGAAGGGACAGGGAACTATGGCTACACCTTC. Translating gives CASSSAEGTGNYGYTF.

This rearrangement joins TRBV7-3 to TRBJ1-4; 11 nucleotides match TRBD1. The germline CDR1 and CDR2 sequences are SGHTA and FQGTGA. CDR3 size: 18 residues. J was trimmed by 7 bases and V by 2 bases; bases with no gene match: 12. The CDR3 coding sequence is TGTGCCAGCAGCTTACCCGGGACAGGGGGTTGTTCTGGTGAAAAACTGTTTTTT. This gives the protein CASSLPGTGGCSGEKLFF.

V is TRBV2 and J is TRBJ2-1; maybe TRBD2 (6 bases). CDR3 length equals 14 residues. Germline V gene lookup returns CDR1 SNHLY and CDR2 FYNNEI. V shed 8 bases and J shed 9 bases, with 20 bases lying between them. The CDR3: CASYNNREMGEQFF. As DNA, the CDR3 is TGTGCCAGCTACAATAACCGGGAGATGGGTGAGCAGTTCTTC. Together with reference TRBV2 and TRBJ2-1, the CDR3 gives the full variable domain: EPEVTQTPSHQVTQMGQEVILRCVPISNHLYFYWYRQILGQKVEFLVSFYNNEISEKSEIFDDQFSVERPDGSNFTLKIRSTKLEDSAMYFCASYNNREMGEQFFGPGTRLTVL.

The chain joins TRBV9 to TRBJ2-1; the match to TRBD2 covers 13 bases. Germline V lookup: CDR1 SGDLS, CDR2 YYNGEE. CDR3 length: 13 amino acids. The J segment lost 14 bases and the V segment lost 3 bases, leaving 5 bases of the junction unmatched. The CDR3 loop reads CASSALLAGGEFF. The CDR3 coding sequence is TGTGCCAGCAGCGCCTTACTAGCGGGAGGGGAGTTCTTC.

This clone showed up just once. The chain combines TRBV5-6 with TRBJ2-1, with D maybe TRBD2 (6 bases). Germline assignment: CDR1 SGHDT and CDR2 YYEEEE. The CDR3 loop spans 16 amino acids. V shed 4 bases and J shed 0 bases, with 14 bases lying between them. The CDR3 protein is CASSNRPGLSYNEQFF. In nucleotides, the CDR3 is TGTGCCAGCAGCAACCGGCCGGGACTCTCCTACAATGAGCAGTTCTTC. Complete variable domain (other parts from reference TRBV5-6 and TRBJ2-1): DAGVTQSPTHLIKTRGQQVTLRCSPKSGHDTVSWYQQALGQGPQFIFQYYEEEERQRGNFPDRFSGHQFPNYSSELNVNALLLGDSALYLCASSNRPGLSYNEQFFGPGTRLTVL.

The chain joins TRBV7-3 to TRBJ2-2; D remains unclear. Germline values: CDR1 SGHTA, CDR2 FQGTGA. The length of the CDR3 is 12 residues. V lost 5 bases and J lost 5, with 6 bases in between. Here the CDR3 DNA reads TGTGCCAGCAGCCCAGATACCGGGGAGCTGTTTTTT. Protein sequence: CASSPDTGELFF.

This chain links TRBV28 with TRBJ1-5, with 7 bases identical to TRBD1. Per the germline V gene, CDR1 is MDHEN and CDR2 is SYDVKM. The junction had 12 bases not matched to a gene; V was cut back by 3 bases and J by 7 bases. This CDR3 has 16 amino acids. The CDR3 is CASSLLRDSEGQPQHF. The CDR3 coding sequence is TGTGCCAGCAGTTTGCTCCGGGACAGTGAGGGGCAGCCCCAGCATTTT.

The V and J genes are TRBV18 and TRBJ2-5; 7 bases match TRBD2. V was clipped by 1 base and J by 2 bases; unmatched bases: 10. The CDR3 length is 17 residues. Germline V gene sequence: CDR1 KGHSH, CDR2 LQKENI. The CDR3 loop reads CASSPRNSGLTQETQYF. CDR3 nucleotides: TGTGCCAGCTCACCACGGAATAGCGGGCTGACACAAGAGACCCAGTACTTC.

This clone was seen just once. The rearrangement links TRBV30 to TRBJ2-5; TRBD2 might be the D (5 bases). The germline V and J ends were trimmed by 3 bases and 4 bases, with 12 bases remaining between them. This CDR3 is built from 13 residues. CDR1 GTSNPN and CDR2 SVGIG come from the germline V gene (reference sequence). CDR3 amino acids: CAWSLGLRETQYF. The CDR3, as DNA: TGTGCCTGGAGCCTCGGACTGCGAGAGACCCAGTACTTC.

V is TRBV5-4 and J is TRBJ2-1; maybe TRBD2 (6 bases). Trimming removed 2 bases from V and 0 bases from J, with 9 bases in between. The CDR3 length is 15 residues. Germline V gene data show CDR1 as SGHNT and CDR2 as YYREEE (reference sequence). CDR3 sequence: CASSFSGSSYNEQFF. CDR3 DNA sequence: TGTGCCAGCAGCTTTAGCGGTAGCTCCTACAATGAGCAGTTCTTC.

The genes are TRBV19 and TRBJ1-5, with a possible D match to TRBD1 (6 bases). Germline V gene lookup returns CDR1 LNHDA and CDR2 SQIVND (reference sequence). This CDR3 has 14 residues. The germline V and J ends were trimmed by 9 bases and 2 bases, with 14 bases remaining between them. The CDR3 coding sequence is TGTGCCAGCGCAGGGGAGTTGGGCAATCAGCCCCAGCATTTT. The encoded protein is CASAGELGNQPQHF.

This chain links TRBV7-2 with TRBJ2-3; D uncertain. Germline V gene data show CDR1 as SGHTA and CDR2 as FQGNSA. The CDR3 consists of 14 residues. V was pared by 3 bases and J by 5 bases, with 12 bases between. CDR3 sequence: CASSFPSGGDTQYF. The CDR3 DNA reads TGTGCCAGCAGCTTCCCCTCGGGTGGAGATACGCAGTATTTT.

The chain links TRBV5-4 to TRBJ2-1, with 11 bases that match TRBD2. With V trimmed by 4 bases and J by 3 bases, 3 bases remained unmatched. Germline CDR1 reads SGHNT; CDR2 reads YYREEE (reference sequence). The length of the CDR3 is 15 residues. The CDR3 sequence: CASSVTSGSYNEQFF. The DNA for the CDR3 is TGTGCCAGCAGCGTTACTAGCGGGAGCTACAATGAGCAGTTCTTC.

The chain links TRBV5-1 to TRBJ2-3; 7 nucleotides agree with TRBD2. The germline CDR1 and CDR2 sequences are SGHRS and YFSETQ. The J segment lost 1 base and the V segment lost 0 bases, leaving 5 bases of the junction unmatched. The CDR3 totals 16 residues. Here the CDR3 DNA reads TGCGCCAGCAGCTTGGCTAGGGCGGGAGGCACAGATACGCAGTATTTT. Translation gives CASSLARAGGTDTQYF.

The chain is built from TRBV7-3 and TRBJ2-1; 14 bases match TRBD2. The CDR3 extends over 18 amino acids. V lost 5 bases and J lost 9; bases outside the gene matches: 15. Germline lookup yields CDR1 SGHTA and CDR2 FQGTGA. The CDR3 DNA sequence: TGTGCCAGCAGCCCAACCCTTAGGCCCGGGACTAGCGGGAGTGAGCAGTTCTTC. This translates into CASSPTLRPGTSGSEQFF.

This clone was detected only a few times. The V call is TRBV6-5, the J call TRBJ1-2; D is perhaps TRBD1 (6 bases). Looked up from germline, CDR1 is MNHEY and CDR2 is SVGAGI. The CDR3 is 14 residues long. Trimming left V 0 bases short and J 5 bases short, with 10 bases between. The CDR3 protein is CASSYSAGAYGYTF. The CDR3 nucleotides read TGTGCCAGCAGTTACTCGGCAGGGGCATATGGCTACACCTTC.